This T cell receptor beta chain was observed in a study of cytomegalovirus exposure and HLA in healthy donors (dated by TCRdb to 2017 to 2019). Concerning the study at large: An earlier analysis of some 600 of the donors reported approximately 280 Gb of sequence data and 117 million unique TCR beta sequences obtained from around 170 million T cells. Besides the first cohort of 550 to 750 subjects, a separate validation cohort made up of roughly 130 different subjects was used. The aim of the study was to test whether cataloging public T cell receptors could identify signatures of past pathogen exposure. The T cell repertoires of 550 to 850 subjects were profiled by immunosequencing and related to cytomegalovirus serostatus. The number of typed donors differed by locus: roughly 620-630 for A, B, C, DRB1 and DQB1; 500 to 550 for DQA1; some 590 for DPA1; and roughly 470 for DPB1. Alongside the repertoire data, information on donor age, sex, ethnicity and CMV serostatus was compiled. Both class I and class II loci were covered by HLA typing, at four-digit resolution. Because of strong linkage in the cohort, five DR-DQ haplotypes were treated as single units for association and clustering. To decide whether each TCR beta V gene segment behaved as functional or pseudogenic, an earlier analysis of fewer than 750 of the donors relied on high-throughput TCR beta sequencing. The genetic ancestry cluster associated with self-reported Caucasian donors included roughly 84% of the 398 genotyped donors. Every repertoire in the discovery cohort had been generated on one and the same sequencing platform. An early release covering about 600 HLA-typed donors comprised 250 to 350 gigabases of sequencing data and around 80 million unique TCR sequences. The later analysis used no new phenotypic data to find candidate immune exposures, relying instead on TCR beta sequences and their occurrence across donors. Among about 400 genotyped donors of the cohort, an average of around 220,000 unique TCR beta nucleotide sequences was sequenced per donor, of which about 18% were non-productive. High-throughput TCR immunosequencing, statistical association of individual TCRs with disease status, and machine learning were combined to predict cytomegalovirus infection status. A later genetic analysis used genome-wide SNP genotypes for about three fifths of the 666 donors, treating that subset as a discovery cohort. A later analysis re-examined previously published TCR beta repertoires from more than 650 donors and added high-resolution HLA genotyping to investigate patterns of TCR occurrence.

Including the terminal cysteine and phenylalanine, the CDR3 comprises 14 residues. CDR3 DNA is the only sequence kept; it has 42 bases, read in frame from the first base. From a lookup of the germline V gene, CDR1 and CDR2 are SGHRS and YFSETQ. A distance of 14 bases separates the germline ends of V and J, which lose 7 bases and 1 base respectively. Remarks on this clone: Its antigen is still unknown. The sample holds no much larger clone one base away, and base qualities are not on file.

The cohort consisted of approximately 690 healthy bone marrow donors. At the time of sampling, all cohort members were nominally healthy, though unrecorded immune exposures were likely present. The donor tested CMV seropositive, placing the donor among the 289 seropositive members of the cohort. Each donor provided a peripheral blood sample, and peripheral blood mononuclear cells were used for TCR beta sequencing. Genomic DNA was extracted from the blood cell samples with the Qiagen DNeasy Blood Extraction Kit. What the authors observed across the whole study: Presence/absence analyses assumed roughly uniform sequencing depth across donors, an assumption that may not hold. Most TCR sequences were seen in very few donors, while some public TCRs were found in many individuals. Assigning TCR associations to individual alleles was difficult when HLA alleles, especially DR and DQ, strongly co-occurred. A later genetic analysis reported fewer N-insertions in productive TCRs among donors in an Asian-associated ancestry cluster than the roughly 720-donor mean. An association between a missense DCLRE1C variant and V-gene and J-gene trimming of TCR beta chains was found in a later genetic analysis and replicated in an independent cohort. A later analysis reported that several top co-occurrence clusters appeared linked to parvovirus B19, influenza, CMV and Epstein-Barr virus. Because HLA typing was unavailable for some donors at each locus, only the typed subset was used in association tests. Specific HLA alleles were associated with 16,951 TCR beta sequences at a false discovery rate of 0.05 in a later analysis. A cluster of highly shared sequence variants was judged likely to be a technical artifact of the sequencing pipeline. A few of the identified cytomegalovirus-associated TCR beta chains were confirmed in vitro to be specific for cytomegalovirus antigens. The study listed 150 to 200 TCR beta chains as associated with cytomegalovirus. Because counts were too low, some 16 rarely observed V segments, including chromosome 9 orphons, were excluded from the earlier analysis of roughly 580 of the donors. According to a later analysis, most CMV-associated TCR beta chains appeared to be HLA-restricted, and the HLA associations seemed to be driven largely by CMV exposure. A later analysis found that HLA-associated TCR beta chains were more clonally expanded and had lower generation probabilities than equally common non-associated chains. In this cohort, only TCR beta chains were sequenced, and detectable features were limited by the absence of alpha or paired-chain data. In a later analysis, the rate of TCR association differed among HLA loci, with DRB1 alleles having the most associated TCRs and HLA-C alleles having the fewest. The classifier was reported to diagnose cytomegalovirus status with high specificity and sensitivity in both the original cohort and the validation cohort. A further reported finding was that TCR beta sequences accurately predicted the HLA-A and HLA-B alleles for most subjects in the first cohort. It was suggested by the authors that the approach could potentially be generalized to other disease states and immunological phenotypes. For the cohort, immune exposure information was limited to CMV serostatus. Linkage disequilibrium might explain the correlated functional status among segregating V segments, but an unknown experimental factor could not be excluded. Some IMGT-functional V segments, including TRBV6-2 and TRBV6-3, could not be distinguished by the 87-base-pair reads and were therefore excluded. An earlier analysis of approximately 600 of the donors showed that most TCR beta V segments appeared in productive rearrangements either about 90% or about 30% of the time, which broadly matched IMGT annotations.

The receptor library was made with the immunoSEQ multiplex PCR assay. For the multiplex PCR, a mixture combining 60 forward primers for TCR Vbeta segments and 13 reverse primers for TCR Jbeta segments was used. Amplification of the CDR3 region of rearranged TCR beta genes was performed with a multiplex PCR assay on genomic DNA. The Illumina HiSeq System was used to sequence the amplified TCR beta libraries as 87-base-pair reads. In the paper's pipeline: A later analysis counted approximately 84 million unique TCR beta chains across the 666 repertoires, and roughly 9.9 million of these chains were shared by at least two donors. Raw reads were error-corrected and collapsed into unique sequences by a nearest-neighbor algorithm in which closely related sequences were merged to remove PCR and sequencing errors. Alignment of CDR3 sequences to IMGT reference sequences was used to assign V, D and J gene segments. For a sequence to be retained, a match of at least six nucleotides was required to both a V gene segment and a J gene segment. A rearrangement counted as productive if the CDR3 had no stop codons and remained in frame with V and J, and every other rearrangement counted as non-productive. Following IMGT convention, CDR3 was defined as the stretch from the second conserved V-encoded cysteine up to the conserved J-encoded phenylalanine. In an earlier analysis of approximately 500 of the donors, sequences lacking an unambiguous match to a single V gene segment were excluded. An earlier analysis of roughly 590 of the donors called V segments functional above 56.7% productive rearrangements and segregating when the between-donor standard deviation exceeded 5%. To diagnose cytomegalovirus status from the catalog of TCR beta chain sequences, a statistical classification framework was built. V and J gene assignment, in a later analysis, came from comparing TCR nucleotide sequences with IMGT/GENE-DB human TR gene sequences. The TCRdist pipeline was used in a later analysis to assign CDR3 sequences and most-parsimonious VDJ recombination scenarios. In a later analysis, every TCR beta chain was defined by the combination of its CDR3 amino acid sequence and its V-gene family, and reads without a unique V-gene family were dropped. A later analysis removed 600 or so highly shared, low-generation-probability nucleotide sequences to deal with suspected cross-contamination and a sequencing artifact. For each public chain, a later analysis derived a clonal expansion index from normalized ranks of inferred template counts within each repertoire. In a later analysis, generation probabilities were computed using a VDJ recombination model fitted to out-of-frame rearrangements, and the results were checked against IGoR. A later analysis scored TCR-TCR, TCR-HLA and TCR-CMV co-occurrence with hypergeometric tests, applying a repertoire-size bias correction to TCR pairs. To estimate false discovery rates, a later analysis permuted the HLA or CMV assignments 20 times. In a later analysis, co-occurring TCRs were grouped using DBSCAN, with TCRdist sequence similarity added in when clustering inside HLA-allele-positive subsets. Repertoires with fewer than 30,000 or more than 120,000 public chains, plus five repertoires with anomalous nucleotide sharing, were excluded from co-occurrence clustering. TCRdb took over this immuneACCESS table, retaining in-frame rearrangements with V and J assigned. Such tables are incomplete; in checked studies, under half of the missing clones stem from an unresolved V gene, and the remainder is unexplained. D and trimming were read from the DNA, whereas the V and J calls and clone size are those reported in that table. Within this sample are about 160,000 clones, with 82% of them counted one time only. Jointly, the top ten make up approximately 1.6% of the sample.

The receptor comes from a girl aged 10 to 17 in good health and CMV-seropositive. Recombination connected TRBV5-1 to TRBJ2-5; TRBD1 could be the D gene, as 6 bases match. Specimen: PBMCs. The CDR3 loop reads CASGESGAQETQYF. In nucleotides, the sequence is TGCGCCAGCGGCGAATCAGGGGCCCAAGAGACCCAGTACTTC.